A single sample is the source of the 32 T cell receptor beta chains below, sequenced in a study of cytomegalovirus exposure and HLA in healthy donors. The assay was immunoSEQ multiplex PCR, and TCRdb's table has in-frame clones only and misses some. Among about 330,000 clones listed, roughly 88% were seen once. The sample comprised PBMCs. The receptor source for this set is a woman under 30 in good health and CMV-seronegative.

V gene TRBV27 combines with J gene TRBJ1-5, with D perhaps TRBD1 (5 bases). V was trimmed by 0 bases and J by 5 bases, leaving 11 bases between them. Germline values: CDR1 MNHEY, CDR2 SMNVEV (reference sequence). This CDR3 has 15 amino acids. The CDR3 reads CASSLSGREYQPQHF. CDR3 coding DNA: TGTGCCAGCAGTTTATCGGGCAGGGAATATCAGCCCCAGCATTTT.

The chain employs TRBV9 and TRBJ2-5, with 13 bases identical to TRBD2. The CDR3 has 15 residues. Trimming removed 2 bases from V and 5 bases from J; junction bases left unmatched: 3. Per germline, CDR1 SGDLS and CDR2 YYNGEE. The CDR3 coding sequence is TGTGCCAGCAGCGTCACTAGCGGGAGGGTTGAGACCCAGTACTTC. Its protein is CASSVTSGRVETQYF.

The chain couples TRBV27 to TRBJ1-2, with 8 bases identical to TRBD1. Trimming removed 6 bases from V and 4 bases from J; junction bases left unmatched: 4. The CDR3 is made up of 13 amino acids. CDR1 is MNHEY, CDR2 SMNVEV, per germline (reference sequence). For the CDR3, the DNA is TGTGCCAGCAGCTCAGGGGGCCCCTATGGCTACACCTTC. Translating it yields CASSSGGPYGYTF.

The rearrangement joins TRBV28 to TRBJ2-3; D is unclear. Germline CDR1 reads MDHEN; CDR2 reads SYDVKM. The V gene lost 2 bases and the J gene lost 4 bases, with 4 bases spanning the gap. The CDR3 runs 12 residues. CDR3 DNA: TGTGCCAGCAGTTTAGGCTCAGATACGCAGTATTTT. Residues: CASSLGSDTQYF.

This clone was detected only once. The chain links TRBV9 to TRBJ2-1, with 10 bases fitting TRBD2. The ends lost 0 bases at V and 7 bases at J; junction bases unmatched: 16. CDR1 and CDR2 from the germline V gene are SGDLS and YYNGEE. The CDR3 covers 19 residues. The CDR3, as DNA: TGTGCCAGCAGCGTAGAAACCGGTAGGACTAGCGGAGAGGAGAATGAGCAGTTCTTC. This sequence encodes CASSVETGRTSGEENEQFF.

The J gene is TRBJ2-2, the V gene TRBV12-5; a possible D gene is TRBD1 (5 bases). Germline values: CDR1 LGHNT, CDR2 FRNRAP. The V end was cut by 0 bases, the J end by 2 bases, with 13 bases between. This CDR3 is built from 17 residues. This CDR3 reads CASGLVLETANTGELFF. The CDR3 nucleotides read TGTGCTAGTGGTTTGGTACTGGAGACAGCAAACACCGGGGAGCTGTTTTTT.

The chain recombines TRBV9 with TRBJ2-1, with 7 bases aligning to TRBD1. The CDR3 runs 13 residues. The ends lost 4 bases at V and 8 bases at J; junction bases unmatched: 6. Germline V gene data show CDR1 as SGDLS and CDR2 as YYNGEE. CDR3 sequence: CASSPGTVHEQFF. In DNA form, the CDR3 reads TGTGCCAGCAGCCCCGGGACAGTCCATGAGCAGTTCTTC.

The chain combines TRBV5-1 with TRBJ2-2; TRBD1 matches at 8 bases. After removal of 0 bases from V and 1 base from J, the junction contained 5 bases not matched to a gene. Germline assignment: CDR1 SGHRS and CDR2 YFSETQ. CDR3 length equals 17 residues. CDR3 DNA: TGCGCCAGCAGCTTGGCCTTCGGGACAGGGAACACCGGGGAGCTGTTTTTT. It encodes CASSLAFGTGNTGELFF.

V and J are TRBV6-1 and TRBJ1-5, with unresolved D. Trimming shortened V by 5 bases and J by 2 bases, and 7 bases separated the two germline ends. Germline loops: CDR1 MNHNS, CDR2 SASEGT. The CDR3 contains 13 residues. The CDR3 is CASSWSGNQPQHF. The CDR3 DNA sequence: TGTGCCAGCAGTTGGAGTGGCAATCAGCCCCAGCATTTT.

The chain joins TRBV7-9 to TRBJ1-1; 7 bases fit TRBD1. Losses at the gene ends were 5 bases for V and 6 bases for J; bases not matched to a gene: 6. Germline loops: CDR1 SEHNR, CDR2 FQNEAQ (reference sequence). The CDR3 length is 13 residues. The CDR3 DNA follows: TGTGCCAGCAGCGAGGACAGGCGGGCTGAAGCTTTCTTT. Protein sequence: CASSEDRRAEAFF. The full variable domain, completed using reference TRBV7-9 and TRBJ1-1, is DTGVSQNPRHKITKRGQNVTFRCDPISEHNRLYWYRQTLGQGPEFLTYFQNEAQLEKSRLLSDRFSAERPKGSFSTLEIQRTEQGDSAMYLCASSEDRRAEAFFGQGTRLTVV.

The gene calls are TRBV13 and TRBJ1-2; maybe TRBD1 (5 bases). Looked up from germline, CDR1 is PRHDT and CDR2 is FYEKMQ (reference sequence). The CDR3 runs 19 residues. Trimming cost V 4 bases and J 0 bases, with 24 bases left between them. CDR3 region: CASSSLRGGTGAPNYGYTF. The CDR3 coding sequence is TGTGCCAGCAGCTCCCTCCGGGGAGGAACAGGTGCCCCTAACTATGGCTACACCTTC.

Concerning this clone: The sample has other DNA sequences that encode this CDR3 too. The gene calls are TRBV28 and TRBJ2-3, with 8 bases fitting TRBD2. The trim removed 4 bases at V and 4 bases at J, leaving 1 base unmatched. CDR3 size: 13 residues. Germline V gives CDR1 MDHEN, CDR2 SYDVKM. CDR3 residues: CASSSGGPDTQYF. The CDR3, as DNA: TGTGCCAGCAGTTCGGGGGGGCCAGATACGCAGTATTTT.

The rearrangement links TRBV7-2 to TRBJ2-3; TRBD1 matches at 8 bases. Germline CDR1 is SGHTA and CDR2 is FQGNSA. The CDR3 is made up of 15 amino acids. The V gene end was trimmed by 2 bases and the J gene end by 2 bases; junction bases not matched to a gene: 3. The CDR3 spells CASSLLGQATDTQYF. The CDR3, as DNA: TGTGCCAGCAGCTTATTGGGACAGGCCACAGATACGCAGTATTTT.

The chain is built from TRBV21-1 and TRBJ2-7; the D segment call TRBD1 is taken from the table without a DNA check. TRBV21-1 is assigned pseudogene status. The CDR3 sequence is 15 residues long. The CDR3 DNA reads as TGTGCCAGCAGCCCGGGGGGACAGGCGGACGCGGAGCAGTACTTC. Translated: CASSPGGQADAEQYF.

V is TRBV6-5 and J is TRBJ2-3; D perhaps matches TRBD2 (6 bases). This CDR3 is 13 amino acids long. Trimming pared 6 bases from V and 1 base from J, leaving 8 bases between. The germline gives CDR1 MNHEY, CDR2 SVGAGI. In DNA, the CDR3 is TGTGCCAGCAGGGGGACTGGCACAGATACGCAGTATTTT. This codes for CASRGTGTDTQYF.

This chain links TRBV18 with TRBJ2-1; 8 bases align to TRBD1. Trimming removed 4 bases from V and 4 bases from J; junction bases left unmatched: 9. This CDR3 is 16 amino acids long. From germline, CDR1 is KGHSH and CDR2 LQKENI. The CDR3 DNA is TGTGCCAGCTCACGCATCGACAGGGGCCCGTACAATGAGCAGTTCTTC. Protein sequence: CASSRIDRGPYNEQFF.

CDR3 residues: CASSQDRTVYGYTF. The CDR3 bases are TGTGCCAGCAGCCAAGATCGTACAGTCTATGGCTACACCTTC. The genes are TRBV4-2 and TRBJ1-2; D unresolved. V shed 0 bases and J shed 4 bases, with 9 bases lying between them. The germline V gene has CDR1 LGHNA and CDR2 YNFKEQ. The CDR3 runs to 14 residues.

CDR3 loop: CASSSLTSNYEQYF. CDR3 bases: TGTGCCAGCAGCTCCCTGACTAGTAACTACGAGCAGTACTTC. The genes are TRBV11-2 and TRBJ2-7; TRBD2 might be the D (6 bases). The ends were cut back, 4 bases at V and 3 bases at J, with 13 bases in the middle. This CDR3 comprises 14 residues. Germline V gives CDR1 SGHAT, CDR2 FQNNGV.

The chain has TRBV4-3 and TRBJ2-7, with TRBD2 identical over 9 bases. CDR3 length equals 16 residues. The germline V gene has CDR1 LGHNA and CDR2 YSLEER. Unmatched junction bases numbered 8, after V lost 0 bases and J lost 5 bases. This CDR3 is CASSQDKAGGFDEQYF. CDR3 coding DNA: TGCGCCAGCAGCCAAGATAAGGCGGGAGGGTTCGACGAGCAGTACTTC.

The chain has TRBV2 and TRBJ2-1, with TRBD1 as a possible D gene (6 bases). CDR1 is SNHLY, CDR2 FYNNEI, per germline. Trimming took off 7 bases at V and 2 bases at J, with 6 bases between the two ends. This CDR3 contains 12 residues. The CDR3 DNA reads as TGTGCCAGCAACAGGGCCTACAATGAGCAGTTCTTC. This gives the protein CASNRAYNEQFF.

The CDR3 nucleotides read TGTGCCAGCGGGTGGCAGGGTACAGATACGCAGTATTTT. Amino acid sequence: CASGWQGTDTQYF. The chain combines TRBV2 with TRBJ2-3; D is perhaps TRBD1 (5 bases). CDR1 is SNHLY and CDR2 is FYNNEI in the germline V gene. The V end lost 8 bases, the J end lost 3 bases, and 12 bases lay between the germline ends. The CDR3 is 13 amino acids. Complete variable domain (other parts from reference TRBV2 and TRBJ2-3): EPEVTQTPSHQVTQMGQEVILRCVPISNHLYFYWYRQILGQKVEFLVSFYNNEISEKSEIFDDQFSVERPDGSNFTLKIRSTKLEDSAMYFCASGWQGTDTQYFGPGTRLTVL.

The chain combines TRBV19 with TRBJ1-1; possibly TRBD1 for D (6 bases). The CDR3 is 13 amino acids. Trimming took 0 bases from V and 11 from J, leaving 13 bases between them. The germline V gene encodes CDR1 LNHDA and CDR2 SQIVND (reference sequence). CDR3 residues: CASSIDRGGTAFF. CDR3 in DNA: TGTGCCAGTAGTATAGACAGGGGAGGGACGGCTTTCTTT.

The rearrangement links TRBV28 to TRBJ2-7, with D unresolved. Trimming pared 3 bases from V and 0 bases from J, leaving 12 bases between. Germline CDR1 and CDR2: MDHEN and SYDVKM. This CDR3 has 15 residues. CDR3 nucleotide sequence: TGTGCCAGCAGTTTGGCAGGCAGTAGCTCCTACGAGCAGTACTTC. This sequence encodes CASSLAGSSSYEQYF.

In this sample, this clone turned up a few times. The chain couples TRBV7-9 to TRBJ2-2, with a possible D match to TRBD2 (6 bases). The CDR3 totals 14 residues. V lost 8 bases, J lost 6 bases, and 16 bases lay in between. Looked up from germline, CDR1 is SEHNR and CDR2 is FQNEAQ (reference sequence). CDR3 loop: CASPWGVTAGELFF. In DNA form, the CDR3 reads TGTGCCAGCCCTTGGGGGGTGACGGCCGGGGAGCTGTTTTTT. The complete variable domain, with remaining parts taken from reference TRBV7-9 and TRBJ2-2, reads DTGVSQNPRHKITKRGQNVTFRCDPISEHNRLYWYRQTLGQGPEFLTYFQNEAQLEKSRLLSDRFSAERPKGSFSTLEIQRTEQGDSAMYLCASPWGVTAGELFFGEGSRLTVL.

This clone showed up just once. The CDR3 loop is CASSVGGGLRTQYF. CDR3 nucleotides: TGTGCCAGCAGCGTAGGTGGCGGCCTTAGGACCCAGTACTTC. This chain uses TRBV9 with TRBJ2-5; D remains ambiguous. The V gene lost 0 bases and the J gene lost 7 bases, with 13 bases spanning the gap. The CDR3 consists of 14 residues. The germline V gene encodes CDR1 SGDLS and CDR2 YYNGEE.

This chain links TRBV6-1 with TRBJ1-4; D is uncertain. Trimming shortened V by 3 bases and J by 8 bases, and 13 bases separated the two germline ends. CDR3 length: 14 residues. CDR1 is MNHNS, CDR2 SASEGT, per germline. CDR3 DNA: TGTGCCAGCAGTGAGGGTGGAGTTGAGGAAAAACTGTTTTTT. It translates to CASSEGGVEEKLFF.

The CDR3 nucleotides read TGTGCCAGCTTCTCCCAGGCAAACCAAGAGACCCAGTACTTC. Residues: CASFSQANQETQYF. The gene calls are TRBV6-5 and TRBJ2-5; D uncertain. Germline CDR1 and CDR2: MNHEY and SVGAGI. V shed 8 bases and J shed 0 bases, with 13 bases lying between them. CDR3 length equals 14 residues.

The chain carries TRBV6-6 and TRBJ2-3, with D perhaps TRBD2 (6 bases). This CDR3 region has 14 residues. V lost 6 bases, J lost 2 bases, and 12 bases lay in between. Germline V gene lookup returns CDR1 MNHNY and CDR2 SVGAGI (reference sequence). This CDR3 reads CASRPSAYTDTQYF. CDR3 sequence (DNA): TGTGCCAGCAGACCTAGCGCCTACACAGATACGCAGTATTTT.

The chain uses TRBV27 and TRBJ2-1; D is undetermined. The germline gives CDR1 MNHEY, CDR2 SMNVEV (reference sequence). V dropped 10 bases and J dropped 4 bases, with 17 bases sitting between them. The CDR3 totals 14 residues. CDR3 sequence reads: CATRRGPVYNEQFF. CDR3 DNA: TGTGCCACCCGCCGAGGTCCGGTTTACAATGAGCAGTTCTTC.

The chain links TRBV4-3 to TRBJ2-5; D call uncertain. CDR3 length equals 15 residues. Trimming took 4 bases from V and 1 from J, leaving 13 bases between them. Germline V gene data show CDR1 as LGHNA and CDR2 as YSLEER. CDR3 bases: TGCGCCAGCAGCCCCCGACTCGCTCCCCAAGAGACCCAGTACTTC. Amino acids: CASSPRLAPQETQYF.

This clone was detected only once. The genes are TRBV11-3 and TRBJ2-1; 8 nucleotides agree with TRBD2. The CDR3 contains 17 residues. V shed 1 base and J 6 bases; nucleotides not matched to a gene: 11. From germline, CDR1 is SGHNT and CDR2 YENEEA. CDR3 amino acids: CASSLGDGIAGFNEQFF. The CDR3 DNA reads as TGTGCCAGCAGCTTAGGGGATGGTATAGCGGGGTTCAATGAGCAGTTCTTC.

The V gene is TRBV18, the J gene TRBJ2-1; TRBD2 agrees at 7 bases. CDR3 length: 12 amino acids. The J segment lost 9 bases and the V segment lost 5 bases, leaving 4 bases of the junction unmatched. Per germline, CDR1 KGHSH and CDR2 LQKENI. CDR3 sequence (DNA): TGTGCCAGCTCAGTCGGGGGGACTGAGCAGTTCTTC. Amino acid sequence: CASSVGGTEQFF.